This record looks at one T cell receptor (beta chain) sequence and its context. As yet, its antigen is unknown. Alongside a J-beta primer mix, a sample-barcoded 5' primer served in a second PCR lasting roughly 7 to 11 cycles. MiXCR, applied by TCRdb to the 5' RACE reads, yields one record per CDR3 protein. The sample records approximately 800,000 distinct CDR3 sequences, 20% to 30% being singletons. This sample stems from a study of blood T cells in healthy people across ages. General study points: In long-lived donors, naive CD4+ cell counts and diversity exceeded those of aged donors. A strong correlation was found between TCR beta diversity and the percentage of naive T cells.

The CDR3 has 18 amino acids. Trimming removed 0 bases from V and 2 bases from J; junction bases left unmatched: 13. Germline CDR1 reads MNHEY; CDR2 reads SVGAGI. The sample was also reused in another study, on T cells of mothers and their children.

The receptor comes from a boy aged 10-17 years in good health. Material for sequencing was blood. The V and J genes are TRBV6-5 and TRBJ2-7, with 7 bases identical to TRBD2. CDR3 DNA: TGTGCCAGCAGTTACTCGTCGGGAGGCCTTATCTTCCCCTACGAGCAGTACTTC. Amino acids: CASSYSSGGLIFPYEQYF.